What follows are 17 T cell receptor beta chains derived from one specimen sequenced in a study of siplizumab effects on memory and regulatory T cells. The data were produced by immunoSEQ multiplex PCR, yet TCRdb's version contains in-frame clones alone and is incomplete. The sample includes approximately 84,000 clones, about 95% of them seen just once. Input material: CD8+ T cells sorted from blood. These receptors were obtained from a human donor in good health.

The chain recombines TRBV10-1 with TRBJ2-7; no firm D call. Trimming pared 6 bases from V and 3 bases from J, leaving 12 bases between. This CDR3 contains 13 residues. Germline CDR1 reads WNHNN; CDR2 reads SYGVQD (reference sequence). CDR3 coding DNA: TGCGCCAGCAGCCTCGGCCGGTACTACGAGCAGTACTTC. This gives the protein CASSLGRYYEQYF.

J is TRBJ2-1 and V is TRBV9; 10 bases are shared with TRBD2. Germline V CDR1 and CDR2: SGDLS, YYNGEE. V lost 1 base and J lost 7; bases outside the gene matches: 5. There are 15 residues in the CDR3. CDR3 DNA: TGTGCCAGCAGCGTATTTACTAGCGGGATAAATGAGCAGTTCTTC. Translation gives CASSVFTSGINEQFF.

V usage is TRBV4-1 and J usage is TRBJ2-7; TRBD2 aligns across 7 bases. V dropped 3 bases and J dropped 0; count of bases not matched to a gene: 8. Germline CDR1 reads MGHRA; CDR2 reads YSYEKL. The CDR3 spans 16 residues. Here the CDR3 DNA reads TGCGCCAGCAGCCAGGACATGCGGGAGATCTCCTACGAGCAGTACTTC. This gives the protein CASSQDMREISYEQYF.

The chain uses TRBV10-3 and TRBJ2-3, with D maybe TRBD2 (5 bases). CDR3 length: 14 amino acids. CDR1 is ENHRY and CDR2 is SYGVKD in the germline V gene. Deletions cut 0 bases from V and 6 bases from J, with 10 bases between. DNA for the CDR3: TGTGCCATCAGTGAGTCGGGGAGACCGGATACGCAGTATTTT. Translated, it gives CAISESGRPDTQYF.

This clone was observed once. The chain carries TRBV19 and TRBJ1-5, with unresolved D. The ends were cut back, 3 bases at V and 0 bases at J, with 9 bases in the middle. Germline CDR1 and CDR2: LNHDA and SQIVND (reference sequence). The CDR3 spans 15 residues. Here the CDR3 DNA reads TGTGCCAGTAGTATTCGGCAGGATAGCAATCAGCCCCAGCATTTT. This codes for CASSIRQDSNQPQHF.

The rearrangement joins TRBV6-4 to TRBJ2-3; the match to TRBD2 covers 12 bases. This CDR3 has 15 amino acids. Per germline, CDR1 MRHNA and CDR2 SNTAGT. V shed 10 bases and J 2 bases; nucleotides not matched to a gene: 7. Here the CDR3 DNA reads TGTGCCACCGCGCGGACTAGCGGGACCACAGATACGCAGTATTTT. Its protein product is CATARTSGTTDTQYF.

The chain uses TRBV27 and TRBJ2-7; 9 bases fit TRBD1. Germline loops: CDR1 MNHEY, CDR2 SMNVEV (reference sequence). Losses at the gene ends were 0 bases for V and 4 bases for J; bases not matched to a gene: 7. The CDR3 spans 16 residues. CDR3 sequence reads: CASSLSGTGLLYEQYF. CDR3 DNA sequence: TGTGCCAGCAGTTTATCCGGGACAGGGCTACTTTACGAGCAGTACTTC.

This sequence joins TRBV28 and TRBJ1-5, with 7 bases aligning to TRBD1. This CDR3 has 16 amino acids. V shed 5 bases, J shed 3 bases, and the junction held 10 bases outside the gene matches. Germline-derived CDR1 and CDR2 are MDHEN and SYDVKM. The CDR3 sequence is CASSARTGDYNQPQHF. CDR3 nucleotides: TGTGCCAGCAGTGCCAGGACAGGAGACTACAATCAGCCCCAGCATTTT.

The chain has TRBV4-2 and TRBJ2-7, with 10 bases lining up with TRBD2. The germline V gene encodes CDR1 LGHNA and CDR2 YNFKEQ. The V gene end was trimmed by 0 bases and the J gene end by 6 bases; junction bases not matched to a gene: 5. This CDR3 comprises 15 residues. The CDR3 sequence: CASSQESSGSAEQYF. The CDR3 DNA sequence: TGTGCCAGCAGCCAAGAATCTAGCGGGAGTGCCGAGCAGTACTTC.

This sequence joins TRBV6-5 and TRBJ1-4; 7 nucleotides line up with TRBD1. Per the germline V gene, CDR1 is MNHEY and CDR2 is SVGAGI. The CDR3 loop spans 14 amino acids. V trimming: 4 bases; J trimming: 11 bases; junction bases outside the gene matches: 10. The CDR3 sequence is CASSWGQYPDKLFF. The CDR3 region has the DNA TGTGCCAGCAGTTGGGGACAGTACCCCGATAAACTGTTTTTT.

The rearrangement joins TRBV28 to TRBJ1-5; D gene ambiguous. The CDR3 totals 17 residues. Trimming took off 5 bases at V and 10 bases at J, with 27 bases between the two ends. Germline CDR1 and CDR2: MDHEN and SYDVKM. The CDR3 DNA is TGTGCCAGCAGTCCACCACATGAAGTCCCGATCAGATCACCCCAGCATTTT. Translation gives CASSPPHEVPIRSPQHF.

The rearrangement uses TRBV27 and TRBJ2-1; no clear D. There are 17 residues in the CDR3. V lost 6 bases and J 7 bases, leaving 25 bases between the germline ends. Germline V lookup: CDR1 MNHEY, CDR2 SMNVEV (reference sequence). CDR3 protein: CASSPVVPPKYGNEQFF. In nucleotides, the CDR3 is TGTGCCAGCAGCCCGGTCGTACCCCCTAAGTACGGTAATGAGCAGTTCTTC.

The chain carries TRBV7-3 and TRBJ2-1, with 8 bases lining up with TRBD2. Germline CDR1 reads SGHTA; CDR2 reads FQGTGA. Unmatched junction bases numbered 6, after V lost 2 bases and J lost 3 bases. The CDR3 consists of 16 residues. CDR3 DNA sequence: TGTGCCAGCAGCTTACTTAGCGGGACCAGCTACAATGAGCAGTTCTTC. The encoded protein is CASSLLSGTSYNEQFF. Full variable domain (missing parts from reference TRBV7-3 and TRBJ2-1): GAGVSQTPSNKVTEKGKYVELRCDPISGHTALYWYRQSLGQGPEFLIYFQGTGAADDSGLPNDRFFAVRPEGSVSTLKIQRTERGDSAVYLCASSLLSGTSYNEQFFGPGTRLTVL.

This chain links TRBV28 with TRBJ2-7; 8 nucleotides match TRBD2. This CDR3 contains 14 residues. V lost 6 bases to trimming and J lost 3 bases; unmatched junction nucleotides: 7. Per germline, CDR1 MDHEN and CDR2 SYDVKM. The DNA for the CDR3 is TGTGCCAGCAGAAGCGGTAGCGGGGTCTACGAGCAGTACTTC. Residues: CASRSGSGVYEQYF.

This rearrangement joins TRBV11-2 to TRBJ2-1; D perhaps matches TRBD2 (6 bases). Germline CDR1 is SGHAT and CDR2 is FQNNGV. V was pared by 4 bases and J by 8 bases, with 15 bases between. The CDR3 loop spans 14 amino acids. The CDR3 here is CASSSGGRYYEQFF. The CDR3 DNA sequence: TGTGCCAGCAGCTCTGGAGGGCGGTACTATGAGCAGTTCTTC.

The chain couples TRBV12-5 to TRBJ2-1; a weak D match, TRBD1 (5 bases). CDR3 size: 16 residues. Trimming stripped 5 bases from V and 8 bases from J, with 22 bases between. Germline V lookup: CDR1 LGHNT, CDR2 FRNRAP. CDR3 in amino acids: CASGRGPKTARDEQFF. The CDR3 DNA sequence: TGTGCTAGTGGTAGGGGCCCTAAAACCGCGCGCGATGAGCAGTTCTTC.

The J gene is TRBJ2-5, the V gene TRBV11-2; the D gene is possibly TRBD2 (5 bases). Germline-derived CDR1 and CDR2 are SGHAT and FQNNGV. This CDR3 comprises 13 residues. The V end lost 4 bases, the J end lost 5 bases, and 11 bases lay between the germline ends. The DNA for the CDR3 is TGTGCCAGCAGCTATCTAGCTACGGAGACCCAGTACTTC. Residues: CASSYLATETQYF.